This is a list of T cell receptor beta chains from one sample in a study of control samples from healthy donors and cancer patients. Some clones are missing from TCRdb's copy, which holds only in-frame ones; the method was immunoSEQ multiplex PCR. This table has approximately 70,000 clones, over 75% appearing once. The source material was PBMCs. These receptors were taken from a woman aged 50 to 60 with head and neck cancer. Both conserved end residues are part of each CDR3. Each record gives: clone size, V gene, D gene, J gene, CDR3 protein, CDR3 DNA. A D gene is named only where the DNA matches it firmly. Size is stated for part of the rows, as once, few or many counts, or as a class when the clone is expanded.

clone size: few
V gene: TRBV18
D gene: -
J gene: TRBJ1-1
CDR3 protein: CASSPRTGGAVNTEAFF
CDR3 DNA: TGTGCCAGCTCACCACGAACCGGGGGGGCGGTGAACACTGAAGCTTTCTTT

clone size: -
V gene: TRBV18
D gene: -
J gene: TRBJ2-4
CDR3 protein: CASSRRGPADAKNIQYF
CDR3 DNA: TGTGCCAGCTCACGACGGGGGCCAGCCGACGCCAAAAACATTCAGTACTTC

clone size: -
V gene: TRBV28
D gene: TRBD1
J gene: TRBJ1-5
CDR3 protein: CASSPDRAGQPQHF
CDR3 DNA: TGTGCCAGCAGTCCGGACAGGGCGGGTCAGCCCCAGCATTTT

clone size: -
V gene: TRBV9
D gene: TRBD2
J gene: TRBJ2-3
CDR3 protein: CASSVDLAGLDTQYF
CDR3 DNA: TGTGCCAGCAGCGTAGACCTAGCGGGGTTGGATACGCAGTATTTT

clone size: once
V gene: TRBV7-8
D gene: -
J gene: TRBJ2-2
CDR3 protein: CASSLSITGELFF
CDR3 DNA: TGTGCCAGCAGCTTAAGTATCACCGGGGAGCTGTTTTTT

clone size: once
V gene: TRBV11-2
D gene: TRBD2
J gene: TRBJ2-7
CDR3 protein: CASSLAGGPAYEQYF
CDR3 DNA: TGTGCCAGCTCCCTAGCGGGGGGGCCTGCCTACGAGCAGTACTTC

clone size: -
V gene: TRBV11-2
D gene: TRBD2
J gene: TRBJ2-3
CDR3 protein: CASSSLAGGVGTDTQYF
CDR3 DNA: TGTGCCAGCAGCTCCCTAGCGGGGGGAGTCGGCACAGATACGCAGTATTTT

clone size: -
V gene: TRBV7-8
D gene: -
J gene: TRBJ1-1
CDR3 protein: CASSPRGGLNTEAFF
CDR3 DNA: TGTGCCAGCAGCCCCCGGGGGGGGTTAAACACTGAAGCTTTCTTT

clone size: -
V gene: TRBV5-1
D gene: TRBD1
J gene: TRBJ2-7
CDR3 protein: CASSLAWDRGTYEQYF
CDR3 DNA: TGCGCCAGCAGCTTGGCTTGGGACAGGGGGACCTACGAGCAGTACTTC

clone size: -
V gene: TRBV3-1/TRBV3-2
D gene: -
J gene: TRBJ1-5
CDR3 protein: CASSQGVVNQPQHF
CDR3 DNA: TGTGCCAGCAGCCAAGGGGTTGTAAATCAGCCCCAGCATTTT

clone size: -
V gene: TRBV28
D gene: -
J gene: TRBJ1-5
CDR3 protein: CASSLTAGALNQPQHF
CDR3 DNA: TGTGCCAGCAGTTTAACTGCGGGGGCTCTCAATCAGCCCCAGCATTTT

clone size: -
V gene: TRBV5-5
D gene: -
J gene: TRBJ2-1
CDR3 protein: CASDPGGGINEQFF
CDR3 DNA: TGTGCCAGCGACCCCGGCGGGGGCATCAATGAGCAGTTCTTC

clone size: -
V gene: TRBV4-1
D gene: -
J gene: TRBJ2-7
CDR3 protein: CASSLTTSYEQYF
CDR3 DNA: TGCGCCAGCAGCCTAACAACATCCTACGAGCAGTACTTC

clone size: once
V gene: TRBV4-2
D gene: -
J gene: TRBJ2-7
CDR3 protein: CASSHEAAGAYEQYF
CDR3 DNA: TGTGCCAGCAGCCACGAGGCGGCAGGAGCATACGAGCAGTACTTC

clone size: -
V gene: TRBV6-1
D gene: TRBD2
J gene: TRBJ2-3
CDR3 protein: CASSVRSGGAGDTQYF
CDR3 DNA: TGTGCCAGCAGTGTACGAAGCGGGGGGGCAGGTGATACGCAGTATTTT

clone size: few
V gene: TRBV6-5
D gene: TRBD1
J gene: TRBJ1-5
CDR3 protein: CASTRTGMDQPQHF
CDR3 DNA: TGTGCCAGCACCCGGACAGGGATGGATCAGCCCCAGCATTTT

clone size: -
V gene: TRBV7-3
D gene: -
J gene: TRBJ2-5
CDR3 protein: CASSPTGARETQYF
CDR3 DNA: TGTGCCAGCAGTCCAACCGGGGCCCGAGAGACCCAGTACTTC

clone size: -
V gene: TRBV5-1
D gene: -
J gene: TRBJ2-1
CDR3 protein: CASSLGVYNEQFF
CDR3 DNA: TGCGCCAGCAGCTTGGGGGTTTACAATGAGCAGTTCTTC

clone size: once
V gene: TRBV5-4
D gene: -
J gene: TRBJ2-5
CDR3 protein: CASSPQGETQYF
CDR3 DNA: TGTGCCAGCAGCCCCCAGGGAGAGACCCAGTACTTC

clone size: -
V gene: TRBV30
D gene: TRBD1
J gene: TRBJ1-3
CDR3 protein: CAWSGPGGGSGNTIYF
CDR3 DNA: TGTGCCTGGAGTGGGCCAGGGGGGGGCTCTGGAAACACCATATATTTT

clone size: few
V gene: TRBV21-1
D gene: -
J gene: TRBJ1-1
CDR3 protein: CASLATEGAATEAFF
CDR3 DNA: TGTGCCAGCCTCGCTACGGAGGGCGCGGCGACTGAAGCTTTCTTT

clone size: few
V gene: TRBV5-1
D gene: -
J gene: TRBJ1-1
CDR3 protein: CASSLVGDPMNTEAFF
CDR3 DNA: TGCGCCAGCAGCTTGGTGGGGGACCCCATGAACACTGAAGCTTTCTTT

clone size: -
V gene: TRBV2
D gene: TRBD2
J gene: TRBJ2-5
CDR3 protein: CASSEGTSGGLGETQYF
CDR3 DNA: TGTGCCAGCAGTGAAGGGACTAGCGGGGGCCTGGGAGAGACCCAGTACTTC

clone size: -
V gene: TRBV18
D gene: TRBD1
J gene: TRBJ1-6
CDR3 protein: CASSPGQGHGSPLHF
CDR3 DNA: TGTGCCAGCTCACCAGGACAGGGGCACGGTTCACCCCTCCACTTT

clone size: -
V gene: TRBV3-1/TRBV3-2
D gene: -
J gene: TRBJ2-5
CDR3 protein: CASSQEVGRGAYETQYF
CDR3 DNA: TGTGCCAGCAGCCAAGAGGTCGGAAGGGGGGCTTATGAGACCCAGTACTTC

clone size: -
V gene: TRBV28
D gene: TRBD1
J gene: TRBJ1-3
CDR3 protein: CASRQGMNTIYF
CDR3 DNA: TGTGCCAGCAGACAGGGGATGAACACCATATATTTT

clone size: -
V gene: TRBV7-6
D gene: -
J gene: TRBJ2-2
CDR3 protein: CASRGWDGELFF
CDR3 DNA: TGTGCCAGCAGGGGTTGGGACGGGGAGCTGTTTTTT

clone size: -
V gene: TRBV7-2
D gene: TRBD2
J gene: TRBJ2-1
CDR3 protein: CASSKLGSGATYNEQFF
CDR3 DNA: TGTGCCAGCAGCAAATTGGGTAGCGGGGCTACCTACAATGAGCAGTTCTTC

clone size: -
V gene: TRBV29-1
D gene: -
J gene: TRBJ1-2
CDR3 protein: CSVKSGELYTF
CDR3 DNA: TGCAGCGTGAAGTCAGGGGAACTCTACACCTTC

clone size: -
V gene: TRBV10-3
D gene: TRBD1
J gene: TRBJ1-4
CDR3 protein: CAAAGTGREKLFF
CDR3 DNA: TGTGCCGCCGCCGGGACAGGGAGAGAAAAACTGTTTTTT

clone size: -
V gene: TRBV5-5
D gene: TRBD1
J gene: TRBJ2-2
CDR3 protein: CASSFDRVTGELFF
CDR3 DNA: TGTGCCAGCAGCTTCGACAGGGTCACCGGGGAGCTGTTTTTT

clone size: -
V gene: TRBV30
D gene: -
J gene: TRBJ1-2
CDR3 protein: CAWSVKGHNYGYTF
CDR3 DNA: TGTGCCTGGAGTGTGAAGGGTCATAACTATGGCTACACCTTC

clone size: -
V gene: TRBV7-8
D gene: -
J gene: TRBJ1-6
CDR3 protein: CASSSGGPSSYNSPLHF
CDR3 DNA: TGTGCCAGCAGCTCGGGGGGTCCGAGCTCCTATAATTCACCCCTCCACTTT

clone size: once
V gene: TRBV28
D gene: TRBD2
J gene: TRBJ2-5
CDR3 protein: CASSFLAGLLGETQYF
CDR3 DNA: TGTGCCAGCAGTTTTCTAGCGGGCCTACTAGGCGAGACCCAGTACTTC

clone size: -
V gene: TRBV7-2
D gene: -
J gene: TRBJ1-5
CDR3 protein: CASSLGRYSNQPQHF
CDR3 DNA: TGTGCCAGCAGCTTAGGACGATATAGCAATCAGCCCCAGCATTTT

clone size: -
V gene: TRBV12-3/TRBV12-4
D gene: -
J gene: TRBJ1-1
CDR3 protein: CASRVAGVEAFF
CDR3 DNA: TGTGCCAGCAGGGTAGCAGGCGTTGAAGCTTTCTTT

clone size: -
V gene: TRBV5-4
D gene: TRBD2
J gene: TRBJ2-7
CDR3 protein: CASSRVGGTYEQYF
CDR3 DNA: TGTGCCAGCAGCCGGGTCGGGGGGACCTACGAGCAGTACTTC

clone size: few
V gene: TRBV7-2
D gene: TRBD1
J gene: TRBJ1-2
CDR3 protein: CASRTGGNYGYTF
CDR3 DNA: TGTGCCAGCAGGACAGGGGGCAACTATGGCTACACCTTC

clone size: -
V gene: TRBV5-1
D gene: -
J gene: TRBJ1-6
CDR3 protein: CASSPEGNRNSPLHF
CDR3 DNA: TGCGCCAGCAGCCCCGAGGGAAACAGAAATTCACCCCTCCACTTT

clone size: -
V gene: TRBV5-1
D gene: -
J gene: TRBJ1-2
CDR3 protein: CASSFYASPGRGGYGYTF
CDR3 DNA: TGCGCCAGCAGCTTCTACGCCTCCCCGGGCCGAGGCGGCTATGGCTACACCTTC

clone size: -
V gene: TRBV18
D gene: TRBD1
J gene: TRBJ2-1
CDR3 protein: CASSPPFDRGLYNEQFF
CDR3 DNA: TGTGCCAGCTCACCTCCCTTCGACAGGGGGCTCTACAATGAGCAGTTCTTC

clone size: -
V gene: TRBV3-1/TRBV3-2
D gene: TRBD2
J gene: TRBJ2-1
CDR3 protein: CASSHLAGMGNEQFF
CDR3 DNA: TGTGCCAGCAGCCATCTAGCGGGGATGGGAAATGAGCAGTTCTTC

clone size: -
V gene: TRBV28
D gene: -
J gene: TRBJ2-2
CDR3 protein: CASSSHSANTGELFF
CDR3 DNA: TGTGCCAGCAGTTCCCACTCGGCGAACACCGGGGAGCTGTTTTTT

clone size: -
V gene: TRBV29-1
D gene: -
J gene: TRBJ1-2
CDR3 protein: CSVDPQGALGYTF
CDR3 DNA: TGCAGCGTTGATCCCCAGGGCGCACTCGGCTACACCTTC

clone size: -
V gene: TRBV7-8
D gene: TRBD1
J gene: TRBJ2-7
CDR3 protein: CASSLGAGGGYEQYF
CDR3 DNA: TGTGCCAGCAGCTTAGGTGCAGGGGGCGGCTACGAGCAGTACTTC

clone size: -
V gene: TRBV30
D gene: -
J gene: TRBJ1-1
CDR3 protein: CAWMGGRGTEAFF
CDR3 DNA: TGTGCCTGGATGGGGGGGAGGGGCACTGAAGCTTTCTTT

clone size: -
V gene: TRBV4-2
D gene: -
J gene: TRBJ2-1
CDR3 protein: CASSQETGSSYNEQFF
CDR3 DNA: TGTGCCAGCAGCCAAGAGACGGGGTCCTCCTACAATGAGCAGTTCTTC

clone size: -
V gene: TRBV9
D gene: -
J gene: TRBJ1-1
CDR3 protein: CASSVGDGNTEAFF
CDR3 DNA: TGTGCCAGCAGCGTGGGGGACGGGAACACTGAAGCTTTCTTT

clone size: -
V gene: TRBV4-2
D gene: -
J gene: TRBJ1-2
CDR3 protein: CASSQDLAGVYGYTF
CDR3 DNA: TGTGCCAGCAGCCAAGATCTGGCAGGGGTCTATGGCTACACCTTC

clone size: -
V gene: TRBV19
D gene: TRBD1
J gene: TRBJ1-5
CDR3 protein: CASSTTGNQGNQPQHF
CDR3 DNA: TGTGCCAGTAGTACGACAGGGAATCAGGGCAATCAGCCCCAGCATTTT

clone size: -
V gene: TRBV7-2
D gene: TRBD1
J gene: TRBJ1-6
CDR3 protein: CASTPGTGAEALHF
CDR3 DNA: TGTGCCAGCACCCCGGGGACAGGAGCCGAGGCCCTCCACTTT

clone size: -
V gene: TRBV11-1
D gene: -
J gene: TRBJ2-1
CDR3 protein: CASSLGGSSTYNEQFF
CDR3 DNA: TGTGCCAGCAGCTTAGGGGGGAGCTCCACCTACAATGAGCAGTTCTTC

clone size: -
V gene: TRBV2
D gene: -
J gene: TRBJ1-6
CDR3 protein: CASRGGRSVDSPLHF
CDR3 DNA: TGTGCCAGCAGGGGGGGACGTAGCGTAGATTCACCCCTCCACTTT

clone size: -
V gene: TRBV2
D gene: -
J gene: TRBJ2-5
CDR3 protein: CASSGQGGPIQTQYF
CDR3 DNA: TGTGCCAGCAGTGGGCAGGGGGGGCCGATACAGACCCAGTACTTC

clone size: -
V gene: TRBV10-3
D gene: TRBD2
J gene: TRBJ2-6
CDR3 protein: CAISELRTGTSGGSGANVLTF
CDR3 DNA: TGTGCCATCAGTGAGCTTAGGACAGGAACTAGCGGGGGGTCTGGGGCCAACGTCCTGACTTTC

clone size: medium-sized
V gene: TRBV7-6
D gene: -
J gene: TRBJ1-2
CDR3 protein: CASSSGVDGYTF
CDR3 DNA: TGTGCCAGCAGCTCGGGGGTTGATGGCTACACCTTC

clone size: -
V gene: TRBV6-5
D gene: TRBD2
J gene: TRBJ2-5
CDR3 protein: CASSYRGRGAQETQYF
CDR3 DNA: TGTGCCAGCAGTTACAGAGGGCGGGGGGCCCAAGAGACCCAGTACTTC

clone size: -
V gene: TRBV4-1
D gene: -
J gene: TRBJ1-1
CDR3 protein: CASRVGETDTEAFF
CDR3 DNA: TGCGCCAGCAGGGTGGGGGAAACGGACACTGAAGCTTTCTTT

clone size: -
V gene: TRBV10-3
D gene: TRBD1
J gene: TRBJ2-2
CDR3 protein: CAISGTGAGELFF
CDR3 DNA: TGTGCCATCAGTGGGACAGGAGCCGGGGAGCTGTTTTTT